The entry that follows covers one T cell receptor (beta chain) sequence. Antigen unknown. Germline V CDR1 and CDR2: SGHTA, FQGNSA. V was clipped by 6 bases and J by 5 bases; unmatched bases: 10. CDR3 size: 15 residues. Researchers ran the PCR with 60 Vbeta and 13 Jbeta primers. Sequenced by immunoSEQ multiplex PCR; TCRdb stores in-frame clones only, minus some. The sample includes around 200,000 clones, approximately 80% of them seen just once. These data belong to a study of cytomegalovirus exposure and HLA in healthy donors. General study results and limits: What a later analysis reportedly showed was that an Asian-associated ancestry cluster had fewer N-insertions than the roughly 700-donor mean.

This receptor was taken from a woman in her forties or fifties in good health and CMV-seronegative. Sequencing was carried out using PBMCs. The chain has TRBV7-2 and TRBJ2-1; 7 nucleotides match TRBD2. The CDR3 DNA reads as TGTGCCAGCAGTCTCCAGGGCGGGGGAAACAATGAGCAGTTCTTC. Amino acids: CASSLQGGGNNEQFF.